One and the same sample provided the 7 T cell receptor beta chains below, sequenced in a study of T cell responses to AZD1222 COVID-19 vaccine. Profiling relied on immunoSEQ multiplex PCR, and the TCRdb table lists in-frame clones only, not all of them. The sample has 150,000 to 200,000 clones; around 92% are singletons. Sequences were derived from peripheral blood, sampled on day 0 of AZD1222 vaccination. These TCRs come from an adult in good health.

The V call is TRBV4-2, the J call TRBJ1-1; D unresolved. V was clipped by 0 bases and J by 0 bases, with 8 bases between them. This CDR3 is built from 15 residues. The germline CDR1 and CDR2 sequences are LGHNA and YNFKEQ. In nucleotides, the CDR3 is TGTGCCAGCAGCCAAGATAGGATTTTGAACACTGAAGCTTTCTTT. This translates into CASSQDRILNTEAFF.

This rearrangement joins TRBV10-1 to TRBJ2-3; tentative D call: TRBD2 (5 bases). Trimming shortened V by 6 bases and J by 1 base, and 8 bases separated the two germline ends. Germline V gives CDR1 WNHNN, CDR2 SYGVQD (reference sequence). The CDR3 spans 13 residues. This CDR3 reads CASRPRGTDTQYF. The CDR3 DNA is TGCGCCAGCAGACCGCGGGGCACAGATACGCAGTATTTT.

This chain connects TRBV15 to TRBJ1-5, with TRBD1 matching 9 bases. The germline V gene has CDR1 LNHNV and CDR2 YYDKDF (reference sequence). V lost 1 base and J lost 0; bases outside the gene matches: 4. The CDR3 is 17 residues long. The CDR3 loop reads CATSRAGTGNSNQPQHF. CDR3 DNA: TGTGCCACCAGCAGAGCCGGGACAGGGAATAGCAATCAGCCCCAGCATTTT.

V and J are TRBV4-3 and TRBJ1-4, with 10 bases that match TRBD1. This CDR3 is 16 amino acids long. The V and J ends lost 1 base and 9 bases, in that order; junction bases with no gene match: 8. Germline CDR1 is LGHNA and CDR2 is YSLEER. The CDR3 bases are TGCGCCAGCAGCCAAGCGACGGGACAGGGGATGAAAAAACTGTTTTTT. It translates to CASSQATGQGMKKLFF.

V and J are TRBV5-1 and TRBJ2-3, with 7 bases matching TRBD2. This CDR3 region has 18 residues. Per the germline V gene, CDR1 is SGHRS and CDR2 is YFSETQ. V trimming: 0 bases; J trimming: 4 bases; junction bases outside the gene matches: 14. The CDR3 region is CASSLEGLAGGSPDTQYF. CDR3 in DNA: TGCGCCAGCAGCTTGGAGGGGTTGGCTGGCGGGAGTCCAGATACGCAGTATTTT.

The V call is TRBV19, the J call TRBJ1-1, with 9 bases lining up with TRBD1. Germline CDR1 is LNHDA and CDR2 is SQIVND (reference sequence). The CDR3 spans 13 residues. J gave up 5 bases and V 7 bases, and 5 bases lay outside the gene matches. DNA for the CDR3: TGTGCCAGTAAACAGGGGGCGGCAACTGAAGCTTTCTTT. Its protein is CASKQGAATEAFF.

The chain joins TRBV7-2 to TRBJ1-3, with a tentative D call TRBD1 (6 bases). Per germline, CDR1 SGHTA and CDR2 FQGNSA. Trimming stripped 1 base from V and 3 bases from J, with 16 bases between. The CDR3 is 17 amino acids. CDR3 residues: CASSLGGLGARGNTIYF. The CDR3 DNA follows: TGTGCCAGCAGCTTAGGGGGGCTGGGGGCGCGTGGAAACACCATATATTTT.